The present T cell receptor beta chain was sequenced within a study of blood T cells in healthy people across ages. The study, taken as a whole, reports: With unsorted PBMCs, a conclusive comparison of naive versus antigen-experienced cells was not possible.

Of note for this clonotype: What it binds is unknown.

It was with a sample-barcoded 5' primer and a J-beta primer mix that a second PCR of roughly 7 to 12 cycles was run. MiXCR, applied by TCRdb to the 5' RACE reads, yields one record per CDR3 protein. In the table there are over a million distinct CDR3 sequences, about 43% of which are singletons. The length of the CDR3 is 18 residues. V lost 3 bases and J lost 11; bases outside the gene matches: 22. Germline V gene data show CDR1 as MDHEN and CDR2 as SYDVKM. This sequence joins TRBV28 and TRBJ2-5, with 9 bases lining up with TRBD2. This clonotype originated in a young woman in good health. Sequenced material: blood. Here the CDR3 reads CASSFLFAGGPPARAQYF. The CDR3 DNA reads TGTGCCAGCAGTTTTCTTTTCGCGGGGGGGCCTCCGGCCAGAGCTCAGTACTTC. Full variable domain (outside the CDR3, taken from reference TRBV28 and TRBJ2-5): DVKVTQSSRYLVKRTGEKVFLECVQDMDHENMFWYRQDPGLGLRLIYFSYDVKMKEKGDIPEGYSVSREKKERFSLILESASTNQTSMYLCASSFLFAGGPPARAQYFGPGTRLLVL.